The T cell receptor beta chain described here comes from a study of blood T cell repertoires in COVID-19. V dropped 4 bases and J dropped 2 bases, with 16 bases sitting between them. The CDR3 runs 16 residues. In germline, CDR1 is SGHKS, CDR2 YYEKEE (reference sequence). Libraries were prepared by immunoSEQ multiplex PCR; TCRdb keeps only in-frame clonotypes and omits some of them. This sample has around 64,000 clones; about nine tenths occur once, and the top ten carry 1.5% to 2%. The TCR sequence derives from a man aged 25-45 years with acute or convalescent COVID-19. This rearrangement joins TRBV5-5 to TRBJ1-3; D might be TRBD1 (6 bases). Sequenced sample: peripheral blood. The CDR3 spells CASSHIQGRTGNTIYF. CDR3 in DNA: TGTGCCAGCAGCCACATACAGGGTAGGACTGGAAACACCATATATTTT.